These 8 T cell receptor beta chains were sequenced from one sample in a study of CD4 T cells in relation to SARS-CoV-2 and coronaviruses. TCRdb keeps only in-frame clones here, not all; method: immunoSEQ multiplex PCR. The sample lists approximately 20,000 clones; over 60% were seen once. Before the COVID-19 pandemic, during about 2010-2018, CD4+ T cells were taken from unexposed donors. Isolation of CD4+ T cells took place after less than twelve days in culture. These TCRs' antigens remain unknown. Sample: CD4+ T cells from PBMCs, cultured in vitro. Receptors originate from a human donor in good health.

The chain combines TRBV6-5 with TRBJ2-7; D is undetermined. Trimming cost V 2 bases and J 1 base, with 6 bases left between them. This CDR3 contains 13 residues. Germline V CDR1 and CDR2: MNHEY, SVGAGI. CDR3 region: CASSYVGSYEQYF. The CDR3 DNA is TGTGCCAGCAGTTACGTAGGGTCCTACGAGCAGTACTTC.

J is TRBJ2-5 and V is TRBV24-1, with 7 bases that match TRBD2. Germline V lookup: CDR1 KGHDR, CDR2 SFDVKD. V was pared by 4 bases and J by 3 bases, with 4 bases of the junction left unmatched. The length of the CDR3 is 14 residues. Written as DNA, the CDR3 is TGTGCCACCAGTGAGGGGGGAGGGGAAGAGACCCAGTACTTC. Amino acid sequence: CATSEGGGEETQYF.

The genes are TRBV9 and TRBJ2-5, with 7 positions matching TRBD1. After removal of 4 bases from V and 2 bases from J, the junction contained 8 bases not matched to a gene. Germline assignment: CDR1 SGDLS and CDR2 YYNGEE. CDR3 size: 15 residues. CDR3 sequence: CASSPRQGSQETQYF. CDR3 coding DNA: TGTGCCAGCAGCCCCCGACAGGGATCACAAGAGACCCAGTACTTC. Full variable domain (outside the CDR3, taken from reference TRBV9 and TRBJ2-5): DSGVTQTPKHLITATGQRVTLRCSPRSGDLSVYWYQQSLDQGLQFLIQYYNGEERAKGNILERFSAQQFPDLHSELNLSSLELGDSALYFCASSPRQGSQETQYFGPGTRLLVL.

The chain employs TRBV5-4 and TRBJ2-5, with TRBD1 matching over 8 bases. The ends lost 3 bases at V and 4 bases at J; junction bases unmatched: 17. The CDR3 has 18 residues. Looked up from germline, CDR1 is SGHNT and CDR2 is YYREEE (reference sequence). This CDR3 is CASSSRFLQGASLETQYF. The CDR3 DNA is TGTGCCAGCAGCTCTCGATTCCTTCAGGGGGCCTCGTTAGAGACCCAGTACTTC.

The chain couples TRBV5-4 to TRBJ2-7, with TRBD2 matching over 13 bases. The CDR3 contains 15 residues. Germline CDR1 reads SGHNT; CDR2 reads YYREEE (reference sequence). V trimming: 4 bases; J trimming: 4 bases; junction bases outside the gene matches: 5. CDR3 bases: TGTGCCAGCAGCCTAGGACTAGCGGGAGTATACGAGCAGTACTTC. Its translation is CASSLGLAGVYEQYF.

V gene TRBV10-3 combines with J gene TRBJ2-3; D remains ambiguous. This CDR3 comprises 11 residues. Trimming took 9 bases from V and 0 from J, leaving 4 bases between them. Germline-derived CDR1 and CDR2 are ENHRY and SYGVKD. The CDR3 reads CAILSTDTQYF. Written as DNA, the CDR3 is TGTGCCATATTAAGCACAGATACGCAGTATTTT.

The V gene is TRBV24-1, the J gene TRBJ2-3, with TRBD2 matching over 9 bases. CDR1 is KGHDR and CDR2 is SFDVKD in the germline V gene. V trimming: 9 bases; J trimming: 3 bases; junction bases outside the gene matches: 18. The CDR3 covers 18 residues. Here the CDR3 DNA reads TGTGCCACCGAGCCCCCTGCGGGAGGGGGGGATGGGACAGATACGCAGTATTTT. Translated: CATEPPAGGGDGTDTQYF.

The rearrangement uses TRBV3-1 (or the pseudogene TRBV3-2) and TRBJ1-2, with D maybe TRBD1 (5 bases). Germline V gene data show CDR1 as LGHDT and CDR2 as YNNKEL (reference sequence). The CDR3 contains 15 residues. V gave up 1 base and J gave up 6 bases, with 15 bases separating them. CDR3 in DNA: TGTGCCAGCAGCCAAGTTGCGGGACGAGGAGATGGCTACACCTTC. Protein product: CASSQVAGRGDGYTF.